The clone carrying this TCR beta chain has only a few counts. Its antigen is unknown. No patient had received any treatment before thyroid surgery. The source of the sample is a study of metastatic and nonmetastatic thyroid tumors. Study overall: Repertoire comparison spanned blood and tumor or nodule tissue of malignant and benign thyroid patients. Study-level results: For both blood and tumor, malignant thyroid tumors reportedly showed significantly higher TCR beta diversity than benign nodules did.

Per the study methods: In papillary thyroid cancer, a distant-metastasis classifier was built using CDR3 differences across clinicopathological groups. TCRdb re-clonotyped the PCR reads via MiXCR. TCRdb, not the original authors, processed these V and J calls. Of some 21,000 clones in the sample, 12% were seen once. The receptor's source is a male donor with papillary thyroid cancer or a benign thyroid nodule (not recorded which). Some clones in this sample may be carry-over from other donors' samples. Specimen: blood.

CDR3 in DNA: TGTGCCAGCAGTGTTATTCCGGGACAGGGTACCCACGAGCAGTACTTC. It yields the protein CASSVIPGQGTHEQYF. V gene TRBV6-1 combines with J gene TRBJ2-7; 9 bases are a match to TRBD1. CDR3 size: 16 residues. The germline gives CDR1 MNHNS, CDR2 SASEGT. Trimming cost V 4 bases and J 5 bases; bases outside gene matches: 12.